The next 32 T cell receptor beta chains were all read from a single sample in a study of blood T cell repertoires in COVID-19. The protocol was immunoSEQ multiplex PCR, while the TCRdb copy is restricted to in-frame clones and leaves out a portion. The sample holds 100,000 to 110,000 clones, roughly nine tenths seen once. The sample comprised peripheral blood. These TCRs come from a man in his fifties or sixties with active COVID-19.

The count of this clone is one. V usage is TRBV2 and J usage is TRBJ1-4; 8 bases fit TRBD1. Looked up from germline, CDR1 is SNHLY and CDR2 is FYNNEI. V lost 4 bases to trimming and J lost 8 bases; unmatched junction nucleotides: 9. The CDR3 spans 15 residues. CDR3 residues: CASSGGQALREKLFF. In DNA, the CDR3 is TGTGCCAGCAGTGGGGGACAGGCTTTAAGGGAAAAACTGTTTTTT.

This chain links TRBV5-1 with TRBJ2-7; 9 bases match TRBD1. The CDR3 is 17 amino acids. After removal of 3 bases from V and 0 bases from J, the junction contained 10 bases not matched to a gene. Germline loops: CDR1 SGHRS, CDR2 YFSETQ. The CDR3 is CASSSRGTGGYSYEQYF. The CDR3 DNA follows: TGCGCCAGCAGCTCAAGGGGCACAGGGGGCTACTCCTACGAGCAGTACTTC.

The CDR3 DNA reads TGTGCCAGCAGCCCAAGTAGCTCCTACGAGCAGTACTTC. Translating it yields CASSPSSSYEQYF. J is TRBJ2-7 and V is TRBV11-2; D is uncertain. The germline gives CDR1 SGHAT, CDR2 FQNNGV. The CDR3 is made up of 13 amino acids. Deletions cut 5 bases from V and 0 bases from J, with 8 bases between.

CDR3 bases: TGTGCCAGCAGCCCGGGACAGGGGTCGGGCGAGCAGTACGTC. This sequence encodes CASSPGQGSGEQYV. The chain links TRBV5-8 to TRBJ2-7; 10 bases are shared with TRBD1. Germline V gene data show CDR1 as SGHTS and CDR2 as YDEGEE. Trimming cost V 4 bases and J 6 bases; bases outside gene matches: 7. The CDR3 totals 14 residues.

The chain has TRBV2 and TRBJ1-5, with D possibly TRBD1 on 5 matching bases. CDR1 SNHLY and CDR2 FYNNEI come from the germline V gene. Trimming shortened V by 4 bases and J by 7 bases, and 14 bases separated the two germline ends. The CDR3 sequence is 14 residues long. The CDR3 DNA reads TGTGCCAGCAGTGTGGTTCAGGGAAGACAGCCCCAGCATTTT. This sequence encodes CASSVVQGRQPQHF.

The CDR3 loop reads CASTRGGSGRYNEQFF. Here the CDR3 DNA reads TGTGCCAGCACCCGCGGCGGTAGCGGGAGATATAATGAGCAGTTCTTC. The chain is built from TRBV7-2 and TRBJ2-1; TRBD2 matches at 9 bases. Germline CDR1 and CDR2: SGHTA and FQGNSA. V trimming: 7 bases; J trimming: 7 bases; junction bases outside the gene matches: 14. There are 16 residues in the CDR3. Supplemented by reference TRBV7-2 and TRBJ2-1, the full variable domain reads GAGVSQSPSNKVTEKGKDVELRCDPISGHTALYWYRQSLGQGLEFLIYFQGNSAPDKSGLPSDRFSAERTGGSVSTLTIQRTQQEDSAVYLCASTRGGSGRYNEQFFGPGTRLTVL.

DNA for the CDR3: TGTGCCAGCGAAGACAGGAACTATGGCTACACCTTC. This codes for CASEDRNYGYTF. The J gene is TRBJ1-2, the V gene TRBV5-6; D might be TRBD1 (6 bases). Deletions cut 7 bases from V and 2 bases from J, with 9 bases between. The germline CDR1 and CDR2 sequences are SGHDT and YYEEEE. This CDR3 region has 12 residues.

V gene TRBV7-9 combines with J gene TRBJ1-1; 8 positions agree with TRBD1. With V trimmed by 1 base and J by 6 bases, 4 bases remained unmatched. From germline, CDR1 is SEHNR and CDR2 FQNEAQ (reference sequence). The CDR3 runs to 14 residues. Here the CDR3 reads CASSLVVGQAEAFF. In DNA, the CDR3 is TGTGCCAGCAGCTTAGTAGTGGGACAGGCTGAAGCTTTCTTT.

CDR3 sequence reads: CASSLQINEKLFF. For the CDR3, the DNA is TGTGCCAGCTCCCTACAGATTAATGAAAAACTGTTTTTT. The chain uses TRBV6-5 and TRBJ1-4; D remains unclear. CDR1 MNHEY and CDR2 SVGAGI come from the germline V gene. V lost 8 bases to trimming and J lost 4 bases, with 11 bases between them. The CDR3 runs 13 residues.

The chain links TRBV6-5 to TRBJ1-3, with 7 positions matching TRBD1. CDR3 length equals 14 residues. J was trimmed by 0 bases and V by 11 bases; bases with no gene match: 7. Germline-derived CDR1 and CDR2 are MNHEY and SVGAGI. As DNA, the CDR3 is TGTGCCGTAACCGGGACAGTCTCTGGAAACACCATATATTTT. Its protein product is CAVTGTVSGNTIYF.

The chain is built from TRBV5-8 and TRBJ2-7, with 12 positions matching TRBD2. The junction had 7 bases not matched to a gene; V was cut back by 2 bases and J by 7 bases. Germline V gene lookup returns CDR1 SGHTS and CDR2 YDEGEE. The CDR3 length is 15 residues. CDR3 amino acids: CASSFSSGRVGEQYV. The CDR3 DNA follows: TGTGCCAGCAGCTTCTCTAGCGGGAGGGTGGGGGAGCAGTACGTC.

The genes are TRBV3-1 (or the pseudogene TRBV3-2) and TRBJ1-3, with 10 positions matching TRBD1. CDR1 is LGHDT and CDR2 is YNNKEL in the germline V gene (reference sequence). The CDR3 runs 16 residues. V trimming: 2 bases; J trimming: 2 bases; junction bases outside the gene matches: 3. CDR3 sequence: CASSQTGTGAGNTIYF. The CDR3 region has the DNA TGTGCCAGCAGCCAAACCGGGACAGGGGCTGGAAACACCATATATTTT.

Notes on this clone: This same CDR3 is encoded by further DNA sequences in the sample. CDR3 residues: CASSLTGKETQYF. CDR3 nucleotides: TGCGCCAGCAGCTTGACAGGGAAAGAGACCCAGTACTTC. This chain joins TRBV5-1 and TRBJ2-5; D is perhaps TRBD1 (6 bases). V was pared by 1 base and J by 3 bases, with 7 bases between. Germline V gene sequence: CDR1 SGHRS, CDR2 YFSETQ. This CDR3 is built from 13 residues.

CDR3 DNA: TGTGCCACCAGCAGAGATAGGAGGGGTCGGTACAATGAGCAGTTCTTC. Encoded protein: CATSRDRRGRYNEQFF. The V gene is TRBV15, the J gene TRBJ2-1, with D maybe TRBD2 (6 bases). The CDR3 totals 16 residues. Germline CDR1 and CDR2: LNHNV and YYDKDF (reference sequence). V was cut by 0 bases and J by 4 bases, with 13 bases left in between.

This chain links TRBV19 with TRBJ2-2; no definite D call. From germline, CDR1 is LNHDA and CDR2 SQIVND (reference sequence). This CDR3 region has 12 residues. V lost 7 bases, J lost 5 bases, and 8 bases lay in between. The CDR3 DNA is TGTGCCAGTACGGTCCGGACCGGGGAGCTGTTTTTT. This sequence encodes CASTVRTGELFF.

The chain is built from TRBV5-1 and TRBJ2-1; 7 nucleotides align to TRBD2. Trimming cost V 4 bases and J 7 bases; bases outside gene matches: 5. The CDR3 runs 13 residues. Germline V gives CDR1 SGHRS, CDR2 YFSETQ. The CDR3 loop is CASSRYGGNEQFF. CDR3 DNA: TGCGCCAGCAGCAGATACGGGGGGAATGAGCAGTTCTTC.

The V and J genes are TRBV7-9 and TRBJ1-5; perhaps TRBD1 as D (6 bases). Germline loops: CDR1 SEHNR, CDR2 FQNEAQ (reference sequence). The CDR3 consists of 16 residues. V gave up 4 bases and J gave up 6 bases, with 19 bases separating them. DNA of the CDR3: TGTGCCAGCAGCTCTGACCTTTGGGGGCGCGGTCAGCCCCAGCATTTT. This gives the protein CASSSDLWGRGQPQHF.

The gene calls are TRBV25-1 and TRBJ2-1, with D possibly matching TRBD2 (5 bases). CDR3 length equals 14 residues. Germline V gene data show CDR1 as MGHDK and CDR2 as SYGVNS. Trimming removed 6 bases at V and 0 bases at J, with 9 bases between. The CDR3 loop is CASRGGGSYNEQFF. For the CDR3, the DNA is TGTGCCAGCAGGGGCGGAGGCTCCTACAATGAGCAGTTCTTC. Complete variable domain (other parts from reference TRBV25-1 and TRBJ2-1): EADIYQTPRYLVIGTGKKITLECSQTMGHDKMYWYQQDPGMELHLIHYSYGVNSTEKGDLSSESTVSRIRTEHFPLTLESARPSHTSQYLCASRGGGSYNEQFFGPGTRLTVL.

This chain joins TRBV5-1 and TRBJ2-7; 11 positions match TRBD1. J gave up 5 bases and V 2 bases, and 6 bases lay outside the gene matches. The CDR3 covers 15 residues. Per germline, CDR1 SGHRS and CDR2 YFSETQ. CDR3 sequence reads: CASSLNGQGADEQYV. DNA of the CDR3: TGCGCCAGCAGCTTAAACGGACAGGGGGCGGACGAGCAGTACGTC.

This chain uses TRBV18 with TRBJ1-6, with TRBD1 identical over 7 bases. V shed 6 bases and J 10 bases; nucleotides not matched to a gene: 9. The CDR3 covers 14 residues. CDR1 and CDR2 (germline): KGHSH, LQKENI. This CDR3 is CASSPRGSGSPLHF. The CDR3 region has the DNA TGTGCCAGCTCTCCCAGGGGGTCGGGATCACCCCTCCACTTT.

The J gene is TRBJ2-5, the V gene TRBV10-1; TRBD1 aligns across 8 bases. V shed 3 bases, J shed 5 bases, and the junction held 8 bases outside the gene matches. The CDR3 totals 15 residues. Germline V gives CDR1 WNHNN, CDR2 SYGVQD (reference sequence). Here the CDR3 DNA reads TGCGCCAGCAGTGATTCAGGACAGGGATCGGAGACCCAGTACTTC. This codes for CASSDSGQGSETQYF.

CDR3 region: CASSPGVEAFF. In DNA form, the CDR3 reads TGTGCCAGTAGTCCAGGGGTAGAAGCTTTCTTT. This chain links TRBV19 with TRBJ1-1; possible D gene TRBD1, 6 bases. The CDR3 spans 11 residues. The germline V and J ends were trimmed by 5 bases and 8 bases, with 9 bases remaining between them. Germline V CDR1 and CDR2: LNHDA, SQIVND (reference sequence).

This chain links TRBV19 with TRBJ2-1; TRBD2 might be the D (6 bases). Per the germline V gene, CDR1 is LNHDA and CDR2 is SQIVND (reference sequence). V lost 3 bases, J lost 7 bases, and 10 bases lay in between. The CDR3 is made up of 13 amino acids. The CDR3 loop reads CASSITGRNEQFF. CDR3 bases: TGTGCCAGTAGTATTACGGGGAGGAATGAGCAGTTCTTC.

J is TRBJ1-6 and V is TRBV6-5, with a tentative D call TRBD1 (6 bases). CDR3 length equals 15 residues. Trimming cost V 4 bases and J 10 bases, with 17 bases left between them. Germline V gives CDR1 MNHEY, CDR2 SVGAGI. The CDR3 loop is CASSFRGQPESPLHF. The CDR3 DNA reads as TGTGCCAGCAGTTTCAGAGGACAGCCTGAATCACCCCTCCACTTT.

The chain links TRBV9 to TRBJ2-1; D not resolved. The CDR3 spans 16 residues. Looked up from germline, CDR1 is SGDLS and CDR2 is YYNGEE. V was clipped by 1 base and J by 0 bases, with 11 bases between them. The chain's CDR3 is CASSVTGVGSYNEQFF. The CDR3 nucleotides are TGTGCCAGCAGCGTAACTGGAGTGGGCTCCTACAATGAGCAGTTCTTC. Filled out from reference TRBV9 and TRBJ2-1, the complete variable domain reads DSGVTQTPKHLITATGQRVTLRCSPRSGDLSVYWYQQSLDQGLQFLIQYYNGEERAKGNILERFSAQQFPDLHSELNLSSLELGDSALYFCASSVTGVGSYNEQFFGPGTRLTVL.

V is TRBV5-1 and J is TRBJ2-3; 8 positions agree with TRBD2. The V and J ends lost 6 bases and 0 bases, in that order; junction bases with no gene match: 6. Germline V gives CDR1 SGHRS, CDR2 YFSETQ. The CDR3 is 15 amino acids. The CDR3 protein is CASNGGAVSTDTQYF. The CDR3 coding sequence is TGCGCCAGCAACGGGGGGGCAGTCAGCACAGATACGCAGTATTTT.

V gene TRBV19 combines with J gene TRBJ2-3; D is perhaps TRBD2 (5 bases). The V gene's germline CDR1 is LNHDA and CDR2 SQIVND (reference sequence). The CDR3 consists of 16 residues. The germline V and J ends were trimmed by 6 bases and 1 base, with 17 bases remaining between them. This CDR3 is CASRLGVDPRTDTQYF. The CDR3 bases are TGTGCCAGTAGGCTCGGGGTAGATCCTCGCACAGATACGCAGTATTTT.

This clone occurred once. The chain couples TRBV15 to TRBJ1-1, with 7 bases aligning to TRBD1. J gave up 1 base and V 1 base, and 6 bases lay outside the gene matches. Germline V gives CDR1 LNHNV, CDR2 YYDKDF (reference sequence). The length of the CDR3 is 16 residues. The CDR3 bases are TGTGCCACCAGCAGAGGCGCCGACAGGGCGAACACTGAAGCTTTCTTT. It translates to CATSRGADRANTEAFF. The whole variable domain, filled in from reference TRBV15 and TRBJ1-1, reads DAMVIQNPRYQVTQFGKPVTLSCSQTLNHNVMYWYQQKSSQAPKLLFHYYDKDFNNEADTPDNFQSRRPNTSFCFLDIRSPGLGDTAMYLCATSRGADRANTEAFFGQGTRLTVV.

The chain uses TRBV25-1 and TRBJ2-1, with TRBD2 as a possible D gene (6 bases). The V gene lost 6 bases and the J gene lost 4 bases, with 13 bases spanning the gap. Germline CDR1 is MGHDK and CDR2 is SYGVNS. The CDR3 runs to 14 residues. The CDR3 spells CASREPGDYNEQFF. CDR3 coding DNA: TGTGCCAGCAGAGAGCCGGGGGATTACAATGAGCAGTTCTTC.

The chain employs TRBV4-1 and TRBJ1-5; the D gene is possibly TRBD1 (6 bases). The ends were cut back, 2 bases at V and 7 bases at J, with 15 bases in the middle. From germline, CDR1 is MGHRA and CDR2 YSYEKL. The CDR3 runs to 15 residues. This chain's CDR3 is CASSQYGGHWQPQHF. The CDR3 DNA reads TGCGCCAGCAGCCAATACGGGGGGCATTGGCAGCCCCAGCATTTT.

The rearrangement joins TRBV5-5 to TRBJ2-7; possibly TRBD2 for D (6 bases). V was shortened by 4 bases and J by 2 bases, with 13 bases between the two germline ends. This CDR3 has 14 residues. Germline assignment: CDR1 SGHKS and CDR2 YYEKEE (reference sequence). The CDR3 DNA reads TGTGCCAGCAGCACTTCGGGACTCCCCTACGAGCAGTACGTC. Translating it yields CASSTSGLPYEQYV.

Worth noting for this clone: This CDR3 is also generated by other DNA sequences in the sample. The chain carries TRBV19 and TRBJ1-1; D might be TRBD1 (6 bases). The germline gives CDR1 LNHDA, CDR2 SQIVND (reference sequence). With 6 bases removed from V and 0 bases from J, the gap between germline ends came to 11 bases. CDR3 length: 14 amino acids. The CDR3 here is CASSPRGVNTEAFF. As DNA, the CDR3 is TGTGCCAGTAGCCCCAGGGGCGTGAACACTGAAGCTTTCTTT.